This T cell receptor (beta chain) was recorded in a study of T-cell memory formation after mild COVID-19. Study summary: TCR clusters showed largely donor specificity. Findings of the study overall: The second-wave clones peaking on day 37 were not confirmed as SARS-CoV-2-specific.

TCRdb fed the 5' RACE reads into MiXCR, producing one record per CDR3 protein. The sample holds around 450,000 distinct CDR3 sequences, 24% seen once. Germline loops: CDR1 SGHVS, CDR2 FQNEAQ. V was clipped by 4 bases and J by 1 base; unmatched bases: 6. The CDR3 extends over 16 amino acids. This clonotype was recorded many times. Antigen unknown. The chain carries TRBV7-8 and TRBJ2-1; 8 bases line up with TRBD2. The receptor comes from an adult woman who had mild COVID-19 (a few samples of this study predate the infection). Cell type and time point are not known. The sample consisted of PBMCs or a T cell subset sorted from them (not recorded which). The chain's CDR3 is CASSSVAGRSYNEQFF. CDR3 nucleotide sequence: TGTGCCAGCAGCTCGGTAGCGGGAAGATCCTACAATGAGCAGTTCTTC.